The source of this T cell receptor (beta chain) is a study of cytomegalovirus exposure and HLA in healthy donors (dated by TCRdb to 2016 to 2017). Regarding the research as a whole: A later analysis indicated that the 120 or so validation repertoires were generated on the platform also employed for the 650 to 850 repertoires of the first cohort. The study combined high-throughput TCR immunosequencing, statistical association of individual TCRs with disease status, and machine learning to predict cytomegalovirus infection status. Along with the roughly 670-subject first cohort, a separate validation cohort of roughly 110 different subjects was used. The aim of the study was to test whether cataloging public T cell receptors could identify signatures of past pathogen exposure.

The donors belonged to the validation cohort of around 120 subjects, which was separate from the roughly 680-subject first cohort. The paper as a whole reports these results and caveats: The study gave a list of over 150 TCR beta chains associated with cytomegalovirus. While some public TCRs were present in many individuals, most TCR sequences turned up only very rarely across donors. In both the original and validation cohorts, the classifier was reported to diagnose cytomegalovirus status with high specificity and sensitivity. A later analysis found that TCRs clustered in the first cohort also tended to co-occur in the roughly 120 validation repertoires, with 94% of cluster scores above 0. A later analysis lacked HLA typing for the validation cohort, so it scored co-occurrence in that cohort across all 120 or so repertoires. The authors suggested that the approach could potentially be extended to other disease states and immunological phenotypes. A few of the identified cytomegalovirus-associated TCR beta chains were confirmed in vitro to be specific for cytomegalovirus antigens.

Note on this clone: Its antigen target is currently unknown. Nothing much larger sits one base from this clone, and base qualities are not available.

Libraries were constructed by the immunoSEQ multiplex PCR assay. Regarding the original processing steps: A statistical classification framework was built to diagnose cytomegalovirus status from the catalog of TCR beta chain sequences. The clones in this table, taken by TCRdb from immuneACCESS, are in-frame only. Not every clone is retained; where verified, under half of the shortfall comes from an unresolved V gene, and the cause of the rest is unknown. Clone size and V and J calls were adopted from that table, with D and trimming inferred from the DNA. For this sample the table gives around 150,000 clones, of which roughly 83% were detected only once. Together, the top ten hold roughly 10% of the sample. V trim: 4 bases; J trim: 5 bases; unmatched bases: 7. CDR1 and CDR2 (SGHNT, YYREEE) derive from the germline V gene (reference sequence). The CDR3 contains 16 residues, cysteine and phenylalanine counted. Just CDR3 DNA is preserved here, 48 bases in frame from base 1.

Input material: PBMCs. The clonotype comes from a man between 25 and 39 years old in good health and CMV-seropositive. Rearrangement joined TRBV5-4 to TRBJ2-7, and 15 junctional nucleotides match TRBD2. CDR3 region: CASSPRTSGGADEQYF. The sequence in DNA is TGTGCCAGCAGCCCCAGGACTAGCGGGGGGGCGGACGAGCAGTACTTC.